This TCR beta chain stems from a study of naive and memory T cell subsets. Study-level results: Over 85% of naive TCR sequences appeared only once, unlike memory subsets. Naive repertoires, especially CD8, held a few larger clonotypes, possibly memory cells re-expressing CD45RA. TCR counts from RNA may reflect activation-linked expression changes.

This clonotype was counted only a few times. What it recognizes is unknown. The beta constant-region primer was an equimolar mix of two oligonucleotides covering TRBC1 and TRBC2. Four rounds of PCR amplified the ligated cDNA using nested alpha and beta constant-region primers plus SP2. Each CDR3 protein gets one entry after TCRdb re-called the UMI-ligation and nested PCR reads with MiXCR. The sample includes around 140,000 distinct CDR3 sequences, roughly a fifth of them seen just once. The TCR was taken from a human donor in good health. Sequenced: naive CD8+ T cells from blood.

CDR3 bases: TGTGCCAGCAGCTTGAATCACAATGAGCAGTTCTTC. This encodes CASSLNHNEQFF. This chain uses TRBV5-6 with TRBJ2-1; no definite D call. Germline-derived CDR1 and CDR2 are SGHDT and YYEEEE. CDR3 length: 12 residues. Trimming took off 1 base at V and 5 bases at J, with 4 bases between the two ends.